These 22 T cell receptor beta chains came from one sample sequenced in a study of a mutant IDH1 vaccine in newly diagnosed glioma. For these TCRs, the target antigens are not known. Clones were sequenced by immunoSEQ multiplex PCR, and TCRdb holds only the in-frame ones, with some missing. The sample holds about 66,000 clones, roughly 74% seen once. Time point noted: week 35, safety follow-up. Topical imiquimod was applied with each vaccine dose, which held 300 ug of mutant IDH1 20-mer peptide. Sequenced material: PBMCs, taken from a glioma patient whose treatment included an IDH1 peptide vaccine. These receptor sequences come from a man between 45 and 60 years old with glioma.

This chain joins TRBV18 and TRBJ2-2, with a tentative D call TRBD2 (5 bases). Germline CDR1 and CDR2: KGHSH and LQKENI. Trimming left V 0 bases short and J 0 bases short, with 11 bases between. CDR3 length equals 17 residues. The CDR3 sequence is CASSPPMAGANTGELFF. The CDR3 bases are TGTGCCAGCTCACCACCTATGGCCGGGGCGAACACCGGGGAGCTGTTTTTT.

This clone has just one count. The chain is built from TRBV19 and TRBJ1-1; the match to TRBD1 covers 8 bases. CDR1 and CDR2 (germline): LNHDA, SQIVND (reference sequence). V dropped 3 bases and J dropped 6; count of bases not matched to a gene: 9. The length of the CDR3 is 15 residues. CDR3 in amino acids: CASSIGSDRDAEAFF. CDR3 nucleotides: TGTGCCAGTAGTATCGGTTCGGACAGGGACGCTGAAGCTTTCTTT.

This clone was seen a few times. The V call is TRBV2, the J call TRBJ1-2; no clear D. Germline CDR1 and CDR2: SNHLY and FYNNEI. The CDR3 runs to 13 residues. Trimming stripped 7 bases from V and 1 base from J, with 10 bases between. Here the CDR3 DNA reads TGTGCCAGCACCTCGGACCTTAACTATGGCTACACCTTC. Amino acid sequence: CASTSDLNYGYTF.

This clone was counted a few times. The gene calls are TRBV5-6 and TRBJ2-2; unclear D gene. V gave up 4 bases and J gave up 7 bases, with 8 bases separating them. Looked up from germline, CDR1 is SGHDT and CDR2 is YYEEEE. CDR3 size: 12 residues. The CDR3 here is CASSQINGELFF. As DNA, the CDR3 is TGTGCCAGCAGCCAAATCAACGGGGAGCTGTTTTTT.

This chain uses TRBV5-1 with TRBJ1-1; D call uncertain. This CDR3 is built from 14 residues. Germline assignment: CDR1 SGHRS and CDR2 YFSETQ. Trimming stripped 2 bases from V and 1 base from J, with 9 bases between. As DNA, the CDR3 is TGCGCCAGCAGCTTTACCCCCCGGAACACTGAAGCTTTCTTT. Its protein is CASSFTPRNTEAFF.

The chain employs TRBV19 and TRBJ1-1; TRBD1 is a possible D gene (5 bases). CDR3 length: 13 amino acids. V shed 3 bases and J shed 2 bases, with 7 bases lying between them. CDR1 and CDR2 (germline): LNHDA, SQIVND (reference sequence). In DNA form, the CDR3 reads TGTGCCAGTAGTATTCAGGGAAACACTGAAGCTTTCTTT. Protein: CASSIQGNTEAFF. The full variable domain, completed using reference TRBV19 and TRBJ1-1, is DGGITQSPKYLFRKEGQNVTLSCEQNLNHDAMYWYRQDPGQGLRLIYYSQIVNDFQKGDIAEGYSVSREKKESFPLTVTSAQKNPTAFYLCASSIQGNTEAFFGQGTRLTVV.

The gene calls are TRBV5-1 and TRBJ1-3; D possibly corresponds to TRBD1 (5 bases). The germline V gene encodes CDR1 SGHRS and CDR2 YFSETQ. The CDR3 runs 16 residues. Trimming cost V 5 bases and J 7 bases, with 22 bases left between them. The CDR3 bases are TGCGCCAGCAGTCCATTCGACAGCCTGGAGGGGAACACCATATATTTT. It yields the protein CASSPFDSLEGNTIYF. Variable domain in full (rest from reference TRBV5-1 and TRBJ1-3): KAGVTQTPRYLIKTRGQQVTLSCSPISGHRSVSWYQQTPGQGLQFLFEYFSETQRNKGNFPGRFSGRQFSNSRSEMNVSTLELGDSALYLCASSPFDSLEGNTIYFGEGSWLTVV.

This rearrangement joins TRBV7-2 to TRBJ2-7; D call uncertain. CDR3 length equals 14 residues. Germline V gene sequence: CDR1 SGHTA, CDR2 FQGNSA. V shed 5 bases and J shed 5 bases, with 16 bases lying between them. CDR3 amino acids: CASSPGPSSNEQYF. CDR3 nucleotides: TGTGCCAGCAGCCCAGGACCGTCATCGAACGAGCAGTACTTC. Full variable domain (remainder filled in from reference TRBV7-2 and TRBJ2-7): GAGVSQSPSNKVTEKGKDVELRCDPISGHTALYWYRQSLGQGLEFLIYFQGNSAPDKSGLPSDRFSAERTGGSVSTLTIQRTQQEDSAVYLCASSPGPSSNEQYFGPGTRLTVT.

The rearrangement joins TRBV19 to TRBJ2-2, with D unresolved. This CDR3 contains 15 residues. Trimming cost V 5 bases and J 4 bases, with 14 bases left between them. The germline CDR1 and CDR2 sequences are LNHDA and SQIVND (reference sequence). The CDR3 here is CASSVTWGGTGELFF. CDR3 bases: TGTGCCAGTAGTGTGACCTGGGGTGGCACCGGGGAGCTGTTTTTT. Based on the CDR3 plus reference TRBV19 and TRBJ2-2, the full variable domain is DGGITQSPKYLFRKEGQNVTLSCEQNLNHDAMYWYRQDPGQGLRLIYYSQIVNDFQKGDIAEGYSVSREKKESFPLTVTSAQKNPTAFYLCASSVTWGGTGELFFGEGSRLTVL.

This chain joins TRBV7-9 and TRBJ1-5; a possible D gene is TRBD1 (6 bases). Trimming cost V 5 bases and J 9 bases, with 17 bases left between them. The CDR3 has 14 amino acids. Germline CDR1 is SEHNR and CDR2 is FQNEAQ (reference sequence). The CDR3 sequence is CASSPGHLGPPQHF. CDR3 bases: TGTGCCAGCAGCCCGGGACACCTTGGACCGCCCCAGCATTTT. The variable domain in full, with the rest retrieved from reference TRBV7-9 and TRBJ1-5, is DTGVSQNPRHKITKRGQNVTFRCDPISEHNRLYWYRQTLGQGPEFLTYFQNEAQLEKSRLLSDRFSAERPKGSFSTLEIQRTEQGDSAMYLCASSPGHLGPPQHFGDGTRLSIL.

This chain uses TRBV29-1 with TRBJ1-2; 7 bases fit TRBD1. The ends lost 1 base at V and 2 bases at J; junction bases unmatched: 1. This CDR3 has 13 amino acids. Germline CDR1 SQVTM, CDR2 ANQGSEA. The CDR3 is CSVEGQGNYGYTF. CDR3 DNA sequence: TGCAGCGTTGAAGGACAGGGAAACTATGGCTACACCTTC. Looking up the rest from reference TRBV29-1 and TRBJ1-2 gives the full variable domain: SAVISQKPSRDICQRGTSLTIQCQVDSQVTMMFWYRQQPGQSLTLIATANQGSEATYESGFVIDKFPISRPNLTFSTLTVSNMSPEDSSIYLCSVEGQGNYGYTFGSGTRLTVV.

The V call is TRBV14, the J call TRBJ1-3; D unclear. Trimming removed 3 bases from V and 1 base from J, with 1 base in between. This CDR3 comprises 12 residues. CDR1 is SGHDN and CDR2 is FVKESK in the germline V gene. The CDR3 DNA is TGTGCCAGCAGCCAGTCTGGAAACACCATATATTTT. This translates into CASSQSGNTIYF.

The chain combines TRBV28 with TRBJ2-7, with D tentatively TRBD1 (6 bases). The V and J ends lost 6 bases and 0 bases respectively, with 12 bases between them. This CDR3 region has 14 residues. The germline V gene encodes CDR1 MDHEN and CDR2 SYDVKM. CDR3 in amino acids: CASRLEDSSYEQYF. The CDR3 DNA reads TGTGCCAGCAGGTTGGAGGACAGCTCCTACGAGCAGTACTTC.

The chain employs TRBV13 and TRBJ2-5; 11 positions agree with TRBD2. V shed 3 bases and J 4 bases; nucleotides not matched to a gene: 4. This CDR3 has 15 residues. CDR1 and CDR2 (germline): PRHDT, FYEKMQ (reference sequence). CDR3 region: CASSFLGLAGETQYF. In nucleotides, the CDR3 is TGTGCCAGCAGCTTTCTAGGACTAGCGGGAGAGACCCAGTACTTC.

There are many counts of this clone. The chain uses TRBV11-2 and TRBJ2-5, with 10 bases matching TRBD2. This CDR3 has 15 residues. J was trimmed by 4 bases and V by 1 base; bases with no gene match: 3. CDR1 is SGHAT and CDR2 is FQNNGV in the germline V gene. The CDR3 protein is CASSLVAGGGETQYF. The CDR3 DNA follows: TGTGCCAGCAGCTTAGTAGCGGGGGGAGGAGAGACCCAGTACTTC.

As DNA, the CDR3 is TGTGCCAGCAGCGTAGAAGGCGTCGAAGAGACCCAGTACTTC. Translated, it gives CASSVEGVEETQYF. V is TRBV9 and J is TRBJ2-5; D unresolved. V lost 0 bases and J lost 3, with 9 bases in between. The CDR3 has 14 residues. Germline V gene lookup returns CDR1 SGDLS and CDR2 YYNGEE. The complete variable domain, with remaining parts taken from reference TRBV9 and TRBJ2-5, reads DSGVTQTPKHLITATGQRVTLRCSPRSGDLSVYWYQQSLDQGLQFLIQYYNGEERAKGNILERFSAQQFPDLHSELNLSSLELGDSALYFCASSVEGVEETQYFGPGTRLLVL.

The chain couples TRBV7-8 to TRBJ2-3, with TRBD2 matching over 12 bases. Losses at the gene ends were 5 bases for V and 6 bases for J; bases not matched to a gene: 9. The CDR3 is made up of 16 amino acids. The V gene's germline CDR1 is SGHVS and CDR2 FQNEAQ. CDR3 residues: CASSDPSGGAPDTQYF. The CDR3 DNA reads TGTGCCAGCAGCGACCCTAGCGGGGGGGCCCCGGATACGCAGTATTTT.

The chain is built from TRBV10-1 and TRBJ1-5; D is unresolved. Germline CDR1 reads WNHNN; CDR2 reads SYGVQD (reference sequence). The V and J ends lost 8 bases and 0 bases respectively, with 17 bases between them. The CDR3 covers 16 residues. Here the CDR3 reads CASPEPAVDSNQPQHF. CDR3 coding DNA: TGCGCCAGCCCGGAGCCGGCAGTTGATAGCAATCAGCCCCAGCATTTT.

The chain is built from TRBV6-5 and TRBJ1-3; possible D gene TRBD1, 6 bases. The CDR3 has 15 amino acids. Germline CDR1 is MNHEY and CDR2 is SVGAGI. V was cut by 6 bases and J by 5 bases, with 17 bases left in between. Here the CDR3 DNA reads TGTGCCAGCAGCAGGGGAAAAGTATCTCGAAACACCATATATTTT. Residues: CASSRGKVSRNTIYF.

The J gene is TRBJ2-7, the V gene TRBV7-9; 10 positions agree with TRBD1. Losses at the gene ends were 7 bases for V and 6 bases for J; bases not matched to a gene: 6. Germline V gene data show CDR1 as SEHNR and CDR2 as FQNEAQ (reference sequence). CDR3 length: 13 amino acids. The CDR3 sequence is CASTGTGASEQYF. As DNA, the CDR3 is TGTGCCAGCACCGGGACAGGGGCGAGCGAGCAGTACTTC.

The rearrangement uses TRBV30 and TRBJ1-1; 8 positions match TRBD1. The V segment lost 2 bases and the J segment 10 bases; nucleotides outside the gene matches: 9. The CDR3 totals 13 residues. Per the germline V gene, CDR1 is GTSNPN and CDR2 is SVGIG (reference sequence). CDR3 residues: CAWSTQGVEAAFF. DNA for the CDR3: TGTGCCTGGAGTACACAGGGGGTAGAAGCAGCTTTCTTT. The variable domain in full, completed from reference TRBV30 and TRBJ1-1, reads SQTIHQWPATLVQPVGSPLSLECTVEGTSNPNLYWYRQAAGRGLQLLFYSVGIGQISSEVPQNLSASRPQDRQFILSSKKLLLSDSGFYLCAWSTQGVEAAFFGQGTRLTVV.

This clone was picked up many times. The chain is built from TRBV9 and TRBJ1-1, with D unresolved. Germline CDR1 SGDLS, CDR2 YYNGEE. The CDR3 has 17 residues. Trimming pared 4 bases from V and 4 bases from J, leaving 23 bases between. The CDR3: CASSLTGKTYDLTEAFF. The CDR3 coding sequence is TGTGCCAGCAGCTTAACCGGGAAAACATATGACCTCACTGAAGCTTTCTTT.